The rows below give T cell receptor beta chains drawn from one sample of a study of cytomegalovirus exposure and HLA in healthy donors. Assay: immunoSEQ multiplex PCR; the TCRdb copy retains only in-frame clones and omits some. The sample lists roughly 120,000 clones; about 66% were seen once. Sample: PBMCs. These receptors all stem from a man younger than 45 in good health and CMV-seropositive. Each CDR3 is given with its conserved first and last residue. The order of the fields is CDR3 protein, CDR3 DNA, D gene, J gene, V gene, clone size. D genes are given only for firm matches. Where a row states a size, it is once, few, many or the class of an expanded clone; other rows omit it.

cdr3_aa: CASSQATGTSGETQYF
cdr3_nt: TGCGCCAGCAGCCAGGCAACCGGGACTAGCGGGGAGACCCAGTACTTC
d_call: TRBD2
j_call: TRBJ2-5
v_call: TRBV4-3
clone_size: -

cdr3_aa: CASSHDTAEDEAFF
cdr3_nt: TGTGCCAGCAGCCACGACACGGCCGAAGATGAAGCTTTCTTT
d_call: -
j_call: TRBJ1-1
v_call: TRBV11-1
clone_size: -

cdr3_aa: CASGTPQETQYF
cdr3_nt: TGTGCCAGCGGGACACCCCAAGAGACCCAGTACTTC
d_call: -
j_call: TRBJ2-5
v_call: TRBV28
clone_size: -

cdr3_aa: CASSLPGTYGYTF
cdr3_nt: TGTGCCAGCAGTTTACCTGGCACCTATGGCTACACCTTC
d_call: -
j_call: TRBJ1-2
v_call: TRBV28
clone_size: -

cdr3_aa: CASRDLGLYYEQYF
cdr3_nt: TGTGCCAGCAGGGATCTGGGACTATACTACGAGCAGTACTTC
d_call: TRBD2
j_call: TRBJ2-7
v_call: TRBV6-6
clone_size: once

cdr3_aa: CASSPLPGTARRLANEQYF
cdr3_nt: TGTGCCAGCTCACCACTCCCCGGGACTGCCCGGAGGCTTGCGAACGAGCAGTACTTC
d_call: -
j_call: TRBJ2-7
v_call: TRBV18
clone_size: -

cdr3_aa: CASSLAHGLAAYEQYF
cdr3_nt: TGCGCCAGCAGCTTGGCCCATGGACTAGCGGCCTACGAGCAGTACTTC
d_call: TRBD2
j_call: TRBJ2-7
v_call: TRBV5-1
clone_size: -

cdr3_aa: CASRDQGAETGALFF
cdr3_nt: TGCGCCAGCAGAGATCAGGGGGCAGAGACCGGGGCGCTGTTTTTT
d_call: TRBD1
j_call: TRBJ2-2
v_call: TRBV5-1
clone_size: -

cdr3_aa: CASSPSRETQYF
cdr3_nt: TGCGCCAGCAGCCCCTCCAGAGAGACCCAGTACTTC
d_call: -
j_call: TRBJ2-5
v_call: TRBV5-1
clone_size: -

cdr3_aa: CASSLRSPGTSSEQFF
cdr3_nt: TGTGCCAGCAGCTTACGGTCCCCCGGGACTAGCTCTGAGCAGTTCTTC
d_call: TRBD2
j_call: TRBJ2-1
v_call: TRBV7-9
clone_size: -

cdr3_aa: CASSPGQGKPRNYGYTF
cdr3_nt: TGCGCCAGCAGCCCTGGACAGGGAAAACCTCGTAACTATGGCTACACCTTC
d_call: TRBD1
j_call: TRBJ1-2
v_call: TRBV4-1
clone_size: -

cdr3_aa: CASSKTSSVLDSNQPQHF
cdr3_nt: TGTGCCAGCAGCAAAACTTCAAGCGTTTTAGACAGCAATCAGCCCCAGCATTTT
d_call: -
j_call: TRBJ1-5
v_call: TRBV21-1
clone_size: -

cdr3_aa: CASSSGTGYEQYF
cdr3_nt: TGTGCCAGCAGCTCCGGGACAGGGTACGAGCAGTACTTC
d_call: TRBD1
j_call: TRBJ2-7
v_call: TRBV11-3
clone_size: -

cdr3_aa: CASSPNALTSGSADTQYF
cdr3_nt: TGTGCCAGCTCACCAAATGCCCTGACTAGCGGGAGCGCAGATACGCAGTATTTT
d_call: TRBD2
j_call: TRBJ2-3
v_call: TRBV18
clone_size: -

cdr3_aa: CASSLGGWKTGELFF
cdr3_nt: TGTGCCAGCAGCCTGGGGGGGTGGAAGACCGGGGAGCTGTTTTTT
d_call: TRBD2
j_call: TRBJ2-2
v_call: TRBV6-1
clone_size: few

cdr3_aa: CSTVRQGYFDEQFF
cdr3_nt: TGCAGCACGGTGAGACAGGGGTATTTCGATGAGCAGTTCTTC
d_call: TRBD1
j_call: TRBJ2-1
v_call: TRBV29-1
clone_size: -

cdr3_aa: CAISAGQGVSDTQYF
cdr3_nt: TGTGCCATCAGTGCGGGACAGGGGGTATCAGATACGCAGTATTTT
d_call: TRBD1
j_call: TRBJ2-3
v_call: TRBV10-3
clone_size: -

cdr3_aa: CASSLQGPVCNQPQHF
cdr3_nt: TGTGCCAGCAGTTTACAGGGACCGGTTTGCAATCAGCCCCAGCATTTT
d_call: -
j_call: TRBJ1-5
v_call: TRBV21-1
clone_size: -

cdr3_aa: CAINRREDNEQFF
cdr3_nt: TGTGCCATCAATCGGCGGGAGGACAATGAGCAGTTCTTC
d_call: TRBD2
j_call: TRBJ2-1
v_call: TRBV10-3
clone_size: -

cdr3_aa: CASSQRFSGSSGANVLTF
cdr3_nt: TGTGCCAGCAGCCAAAGGTTTAGCGGGAGTTCTGGGGCCAACGTCCTGACTTTC
d_call: TRBD2
j_call: TRBJ2-6
v_call: TRBV7-2
clone_size: -

cdr3_aa: CASSQTSGSGNEQFF
cdr3_nt: TGTGCCAGCTCCCAAACTAGCGGGAGTGGCAATGAGCAGTTCTTC
d_call: TRBD2
j_call: TRBJ2-1
v_call: TRBV18
clone_size: -

cdr3_aa: CASSQTRGQGYGYTF
cdr3_nt: TGTGCCAGCAGCCAAACCCGAGGACAGGGATATGGCTACACCTTC
d_call: TRBD1
j_call: TRBJ1-2
v_call: TRBV7-2
clone_size: -

cdr3_aa: CASRFPGVADTQYF
cdr3_nt: TGTGCCAGCAGATTCCCGGGTGTAGCAGATACGCAGTATTTT
d_call: -
j_call: TRBJ2-3
v_call: TRBV2
clone_size: -

cdr3_aa: CASSIDLDREGQPQHF
cdr3_nt: TGTGCCAGTAGTATAGATCTGGACAGGGAGGGTCAGCCCCAGCATTTT
d_call: TRBD1
j_call: TRBJ1-5
v_call: TRBV19
clone_size: -

cdr3_aa: CASSQLTGGSHGYTF
cdr3_nt: TGTGCCAGCAGCCAACTAACAGGGGGCAGCCATGGCTACACCTTC
d_call: TRBD1
j_call: TRBJ1-2
v_call: TRBV14
clone_size: -

cdr3_aa: CASSGDRGGEKLFF
cdr3_nt: TGCGCCAGCAGTGGGGACAGGGGAGGTGAAAAACTGTTTTTT
d_call: TRBD1
j_call: TRBJ1-4
v_call: TRBV10-1
clone_size: few

cdr3_aa: CASSKGPQGLAYEQYF
cdr3_nt: TGTGCCAGCAGCAAAGGTCCCCAGGGGTTGGCCTACGAGCAGTACTTC
d_call: -
j_call: TRBJ2-7
v_call: TRBV21-1
clone_size: -

cdr3_aa: CASSPPGLNLAGGSYEQYF
cdr3_nt: TGTGCCAGCTCACCACCCGGCCTAAATCTAGCGGGAGGCTCCTACGAGCAGTACTTC
d_call: TRBD2
j_call: TRBJ2-7
v_call: TRBV18
clone_size: few

cdr3_aa: CASSPPGLAGEQYF
cdr3_nt: TGTGCCAGCAGCCCCCCCGGGTTAGCCGGCGAGCAGTACTTC
d_call: -
j_call: TRBJ2-7
v_call: TRBV7-9
clone_size: -

cdr3_aa: CASSYLRGTGEQYF
cdr3_nt: TGTGCCAGCAGCTACCTCCGGGGGACCGGCGAGCAGTACTTC
d_call: -
j_call: TRBJ2-7
v_call: TRBV7-2
clone_size: -

cdr3_aa: CASSLVTGGTEKLFF
cdr3_nt: TGTGCCAGCAGCTTAGTTACCGGGGGGACTGAAAAACTGTTTTTT
d_call: -
j_call: TRBJ1-4
v_call: TRBV7-8
clone_size: -

cdr3_aa: CASSEEVRAAEQYF
cdr3_nt: TGTGCCAGCAGTGAAGAGGTCAGGGCCGCCGAACAGTACTTC
d_call: -
j_call: TRBJ2-7
v_call: TRBV6-1
clone_size: -